These 10 T cell receptor beta chains share one sample of origin, sequenced in a study of cytomegalovirus exposure and HLA in healthy donors. Profiling relied on immunoSEQ multiplex PCR, and the TCRdb table lists in-frame clones only, not all of them. The table lists 150,000 to 200,000 clones, roughly 81% of them singletons. The specimen sequenced was PBMCs. Receptor source: a woman aged 25 to 39 in good health and CMV-seronegative.

This clone was detected a few times. J is TRBJ2-1 and V is TRBV7-9; D call uncertain. CDR1 and CDR2 (germline): SEHNR, FQNEAQ (reference sequence). CDR3 length: 11 residues. Trimming cost V 3 bases and J 6 bases, with 3 bases left between them. CDR3 in DNA: TGTGCCAGCAGCTTCATCAATGAGCAGTTCTTC. It translates to CASSFINEQFF.

This chain links TRBV6-5 with TRBJ2-5, with D possibly matching TRBD1 (5 bases). Germline V gene data show CDR1 as MNHEY and CDR2 as SVGAGI. CDR3 length: 13 amino acids. V dropped 5 bases and J dropped 5 bases, with 12 bases sitting between them. CDR3 nucleotide sequence: TGTGCCAGCAGTCGCAGGGTCGGGGAGACCCAGTACTTC. This sequence encodes CASSRRVGETQYF.

V usage is TRBV9 and J usage is TRBJ2-2, with TRBD2 as a possible D gene (7 bases). This CDR3 contains 15 residues. Germline CDR1 and CDR2: SGDLS and YYNGEE. Trimming stripped 6 bases from V and 4 bases from J, with 16 bases between. CDR3 DNA sequence: TGTGCCAGCACATTAGGGGGGGCGGGCACCGGGGAGCTGTTTTTT. This translates into CASTLGGAGTGELFF. The whole variable domain, remainder taken from reference TRBV9 and TRBJ2-2, is DSGVTQTPKHLITATGQRVTLRCSPRSGDLSVYWYQQSLDQGLQFLIQYYNGEERAKGNILERFSAQQFPDLHSELNLSSLELGDSALYFCASTLGGAGTGELFFGEGSRLTVL.

As for this clone: The junction departs from the called germline gene at one end, perhaps through a read error. The V and J genes are TRBV6-1 and TRBJ2-7, with D perhaps TRBD2 (6 bases). This CDR3 is built from 12 residues. Germline CDR1 and CDR2: MNHNS and SASEGT. CDR3 in DNA: TGTGCCAGCAGACCGCCCGAGGGACTCACGTTCTTC. This sequence encodes CASRPPEGLTFF.

The chain is built from TRBV6-5 and TRBJ1-5, with D uncertain. Germline CDR1 is MNHEY and CDR2 is SVGAGI. Trimming pared 2 bases from V and 0 bases from J, leaving 8 bases between. This CDR3 contains 15 residues. The CDR3 sequence is CASSYEANSNQPQHF. The CDR3 DNA reads TGTGCCAGCAGTTACGAAGCAAATAGCAATCAGCCCCAGCATTTT.

CDR3 in DNA: TGTGCCAGCAGTTCCCGGTACCTTTACAATGAGCAGTTCTTC. Its protein product is CASSSRYLYNEQFF. V is TRBV27 and J is TRBJ2-1, with D unclear. Germline V gene lookup returns CDR1 MNHEY and CDR2 SMNVEV (reference sequence). Trimming removed 4 bases at V and 4 bases at J, with 11 bases between. This CDR3 comprises 14 residues.

The V gene is TRBV11-2, the J gene TRBJ1-5; 8 nucleotides line up with TRBD1. V lost 5 bases and J lost 5; bases outside the gene matches: 5. This CDR3 is built from 14 residues. Germline lookup yields CDR1 SGHAT and CDR2 FQNNGV. CDR3 DNA: TGTGCCAGCAGCGCGGACAGGGTTCATCAGCCCCAGCATTTT. Amino acid sequence: CASSADRVHQPQHF.

The CDR3 loop reads CTSSQYRDRLTDTQYF. In nucleotides, the CDR3 is TGCACCAGCAGCCAATACCGGGACAGACTCACAGATACGCAGTATTTT. The chain employs TRBV1 and TRBJ2-3; no check of the table's D call, TRBD1, against the DNA was made. TRBV1 is a listed pseudogene. The CDR3 covers 16 residues.

This clone was recorded a few times. The rearrangement links TRBV29-1 to TRBJ1-2; D perhaps matches TRBD1 (5 bases). Germline loops: CDR1 SQVTM, CDR2 ANQGSEA. CDR3 length: 11 amino acids. CDR3 sequence (DNA): TGCACCCCCGGCAGGGACTATGGCTACACCTTC. Protein: CTPGRDYGYTF.

The chain is built from TRBV4-1 and TRBJ1-4, with 9 bases aligning to TRBD1. Germline V gene lookup returns CDR1 MGHRA and CDR2 YSYEKL. V shed 5 bases, J shed 6 bases, and the junction held 28 bases outside the gene matches. The length of the CDR3 is 22 residues. The CDR3 DNA reads TGCGCCAGCAGCGCTTCCGGGACAGGGCCTACCATATTATCGCCGTTATATGAAAAACTGTTTTTT. Its protein is CASSASGTGPTILSPLYEKLFF.